The 8 T cell receptor beta chains below were found in one sample sequenced in a study of a mutant IDH1 vaccine in newly diagnosed glioma. Described time point: baseline, week 1 (first vaccination visit). Specified treatment: pre-vaccination baseline after standard-of-care therapy. Profiled with immunoSEQ multiplex PCR; TCRdb holds only in-frame clones, not every one. The sample holds around 100,000 clones; roughly 87% are singletons and the top ten take about 5.3%. Sample: PBMCs, taken from a glioma patient treated with radiotherapy, temozolomide or both. Source of these receptors: a man aged 35 to 55 with glioma. Some clones in this sample may be carry-over from other donors' samples.

CDR3 in DNA: TGTGCCAGCATGCCCTGGGGGGGGAGTTCCCAAGAGACCCAGTACTTC. Translated, it gives CASMPWGGSSQETQYF. V and J are TRBV6-6 and TRBJ2-5, with 7 nucleotides matching TRBD2. The V gene's germline CDR1 is MNHNY and CDR2 SVGAGI (reference sequence). The CDR3 loop spans 16 amino acids. With 7 bases clipped from V and 1 base from J, the junction kept 12 bases outside the gene matches.

The V and J genes are TRBV20-1 and TRBJ2-7; tentatively, D is TRBD2 (6 bases). V lost 5 bases, J lost 4 bases, and 9 bases lay in between. The CDR3 consists of 11 residues. Per germline, CDR1 DFQATT and CDR2 SNEGSKA (reference sequence). The CDR3, as DNA: TGCAGTGCTTCCCGGGGGTACGAGCAGTACTTC. It yields the protein CSASRGYEQYF.

J is TRBJ1-1 and V is TRBV29-1; 7 nucleotides line up with TRBD1. The CDR3 is 11 amino acids. Trimming at V came to 5 bases and at J to 10 bases, leaving 7 bases not matched to a gene. The germline CDR1 and CDR2 sequences are SQVTM and ANQGSEA. The CDR3 loop reads CSVREGAGAFF. The CDR3 bases are TGCAGCGTTCGGGAGGGGGCAGGAGCTTTCTTT.

The CDR3 DNA reads TGCGCCAGCAGCCCCCGGGACAAGGGCAATCAGCCCCAGCATTTT. Protein sequence: CASSPRDKGNQPQHF. The rearrangement uses TRBV4-1 and TRBJ1-5, with D perhaps matching TRBD1 (6 bases). Deletions cut 4 bases from V and 2 bases from J, with 12 bases between. From germline, CDR1 is MGHRA and CDR2 YSYEKL. CDR3 length equals 15 residues.

The V gene is TRBV27, the J gene TRBJ2-5; D not resolved. Germline CDR1 MNHEY, CDR2 SMNVEV (reference sequence). The CDR3 runs to 13 residues. The V and J ends lost 6 bases and 1 base respectively, with 9 bases between them. The CDR3 is CASRLGPQETQYF. Here the CDR3 DNA reads TGTGCCAGCAGACTGGGCCCCCAAGAGACCCAGTACTTC.

The chain joins TRBV13 to TRBJ2-7; TRBD1 might be the D (5 bases). CDR1 is PRHDT and CDR2 is FYEKMQ in the germline V gene (reference sequence). This CDR3 contains 14 residues. V was clipped by 5 bases and J by 1 base, with 12 bases between them. The CDR3 DNA reads TGTGCCAGCAGCCCCCCCGCAGGGTCCTACGAGCAGTACTTC. Translating it yields CASSPPAGSYEQYF. The full variable domain, completed using reference TRBV13 and TRBJ2-7, is AAGVIQSPRHLIKEKRETATLKCYPIPRHDTVYWYQQGPGQDPQFLISFYEKMQSDKGSIPDRFSAQQFSDYHSELNMSSLELGDSALYFCASSPPAGSYEQYFGPGTRLTVT.

The J gene is TRBJ2-3, the V gene TRBV20-1; the D gene is possibly TRBD1 (6 bases). The CDR3 has 11 residues. CDR1 is DFQATT, CDR2 SNEGSKA, per germline (reference sequence). The CDR3 is CRAGDPDTQYF. CDR3 DNA sequence: TGCAGGGCAGGGGACCCAGATACGCAGTATTTT.

This chain links TRBV6-6 with TRBJ1-1, with 7 bases that match TRBD1. Germline-derived CDR1 and CDR2 are MNHNY and SVGAGI (reference sequence). There are 16 residues in the CDR3. The V segment lost 6 bases and the J segment 6 bases; nucleotides outside the gene matches: 16. CDR3 nucleotides: TGTGCCAGCAGCCCCGCTGACCCGGGACAGCTGGCTGAAGCTTTCTTT. As protein: CASSPADPGQLAEAFF.